The 25 T cell receptor beta chains in this list originate from one sample, sequenced in a study of PD-1 blockade in classical Hodgkin lymphoma (TCRdb year 2020). The library relied on the immunoSEQ multiplex PCR assay. What TCRdb holds here is the immuneACCESS table cut down to in-frame rearrangements. Part of the clones is not present; checked against another copy, under half of the missing clones reflect an unresolved V gene, and the others are unexplained. Counted in this sample were some 90,000 clones; roughly 78% of them appeared once. The biggest ten clones account for over 8% of the sample. Reading the label with the study, this specimen's time point is: cycle 4 day 1 (C4D1), after 6 weeks of nivolumab. Relapse after autologous stem cell transplantation had occurred in all trial patients, and cohorts A, B and C were distinguished by prior brentuximab vedotin exposure. Sequencing was performed on peripheral blood mononuclear cells (PBMCs), taken before the fourth cycle of nivolumab. These receptors all come from a human donor with classical Hodgkin lymphoma.

The chain employs TRBV5-4 and TRBJ2-2, with 13 bases that match TRBD2. The CDR3 sequence is 17 residues long. The J segment lost 7 bases and the V segment lost 4 bases, leaving 10 bases of the junction unmatched. Germline CDR1 reads SGHNT; CDR2 reads YYREEE (reference sequence). CDR3 DNA: TGTGCCAGCAGCCCCGGAGGACTAGCGGGAGAAATCGGGGAGCTGTTTTTT. Protein product: CASSPGGLAGEIGELFF.

This clone was seen more than once but under ten times. The junction differs from germline at one of its ends, possibly a read error. The chain employs TRBV9 and TRBJ2-7, with D tentatively TRBD1 or TRBD2 (5 bases each). Germline V CDR1 and CDR2: SGDLS, YYNGEE. The CDR3 runs 12 residues. The CDR3 nucleotides are TGTGCCAGCAGCGTAGAGGGGAGACTACAATCCTTC. Residues: CASSVEGRLQSF.

This chain links TRBV10-3 with TRBJ1-1; 7 bases agree with TRBD1. Germline V gene lookup returns CDR1 ENHRY and CDR2 SYGVKD. CDR3 size: 13 residues. The junction had 7 bases not matched to a gene; V was cut back by 11 bases and J by 1 base. CDR3 sequence: CAVTGQGNTEAFF. The CDR3 DNA is TGTGCCGTGACAGGGCAAGGGAACACTGAAGCTTTCTTT.

This chain links TRBV19 with TRBJ2-7; D possibly corresponds to TRBD2 (6 bases). V was pared by 3 bases and J by 2 bases, with 8 bases between. The CDR3 sequence is 13 residues long. Germline values: CDR1 LNHDA, CDR2 SQIVND (reference sequence). CDR3 sequence (DNA): TGTGCCAGTAGTATGACTAGAACCTACGAGCAGTACTTC. Its translation: CASSMTRTYEQYF.

This clone was seen more than once but under ten times. The chain is built from TRBV19 and TRBJ2-2; D uncertain. The V gene's germline CDR1 is LNHDA and CDR2 SQIVND (reference sequence). This CDR3 spans 12 amino acids. V was clipped by 3 bases and J by 7 bases, with 6 bases between them. The CDR3 DNA reads as TGTGCCAGTAGTATCGAAATCGGGGAGCTGTTTTTT. Amino acids: CASSIEIGELFF.

This sequence joins TRBV2 and TRBJ1-5; D not resolved. The CDR3 has 15 residues. Germline V CDR1 and CDR2: SNHLY, FYNNEI. With 2 bases removed from V and 3 bases from J, the gap between germline ends came to 11 bases. The CDR3 loop is CASSESGMINQPQHF. CDR3 coding DNA: TGTGCCAGCAGTGAATCCGGGATGATCAATCAGCCCCAGCATTTT.

The V gene is TRBV6-5, the J gene TRBJ1-3; D unclear. V was clipped by 2 bases and J by 2 bases, with 7 bases between them. Germline-derived CDR1 and CDR2 are MNHEY and SVGAGI. This CDR3 spans 14 amino acids. DNA for the CDR3: TGTGCCAGCAGTTACACCGGGACTGGAAACACCATATATTTT. Residues: CASSYTGTGNTIYF.

The chain combines TRBV19 with TRBJ2-6; D remains ambiguous. The CDR3 is made up of 15 amino acids. Germline V lookup: CDR1 LNHDA, CDR2 SQIVND (reference sequence). The V and J ends lost 4 bases and 0 bases respectively, with 7 bases between them. The DNA of the CDR3 is TGTGCCAGTAGTACCTCCGTCTCTGGGGCCAACGTCCTGACTTTC. Its translation: CASSTSVSGANVLTF.

The chain combines TRBV6-5 with TRBJ2-1, with 7 bases identical to TRBD2. V lost 5 bases and J lost 12; bases outside the gene matches: 10. Per the germline V gene, CDR1 is MNHEY and CDR2 is SVGAGI. There are 13 residues in the CDR3. The CDR3 DNA follows: TGTGCCAGCAGTCTCCCCGGGGGGAGGTGGCAGTTCTTC. Its translation is CASSLPGGRWQFF.

The CDR3 region has the DNA TGTGCCAGCAGCTTGGGAACAGGGTACCAAGAGACCCAGTACTTC. This gives the protein CASSLGTGYQETQYF. This rearrangement joins TRBV5-4 to TRBJ2-5; D is possibly TRBD1 (6 bases). Germline V gene sequence: CDR1 SGHNT, CDR2 YYREEE (reference sequence). Trimming pared 0 bases from V and 0 bases from J, leaving 9 bases between. The CDR3 spans 15 residues.

A few counts support this clone. The chain joins TRBV5-4 to TRBJ1-1, with a weak D call TRBD1 (5 bases). This CDR3 spans 14 amino acids. The V gene lost 4 bases and the J gene lost 7 bases, with 17 bases spanning the gap. Germline lookup yields CDR1 SGHNT and CDR2 YYREEE (reference sequence). The CDR3 coding sequence is TGTGCCAGCAGCCGGCTCGGGACGTCTGATGAAGCTTTCTTT. The encoded protein is CASSRLGTSDEAFF.

V gene TRBV14 combines with J gene TRBJ2-7; 7 bases line up with TRBD2. This CDR3 is built from 22 residues. CDR1 is SGHDN and CDR2 is FVKESK in the germline V gene. With 0 bases clipped from V and 2 bases from J, the junction kept 25 bases outside the gene matches. The CDR3 protein is CASSQDRFGDLMAGEGTYEQYF. CDR3 nucleotides: TGTGCCAGCAGCCAAGATCGGTTTGGGGACCTGATGGCGGGAGAGGGGACCTACGAGCAGTACTTC.

The chain carries TRBV6-6 and TRBJ2-2; 7 positions match TRBD2. J gave up 6 bases and V 6 bases, and 10 bases lay outside the gene matches. The CDR3 has 15 amino acids. CDR1 is MNHNY and CDR2 is SVGAGI in the germline V gene (reference sequence). This CDR3 reads CASRTPGGRPGELFF. Written as DNA, the CDR3 is TGTGCCAGCAGAACCCCGGGAGGAAGACCCGGGGAGCTGTTTTTT.

This clone has a handful of counts. The chain joins TRBV5-1 to TRBJ2-5, with TRBD2 matching over 8 bases. This CDR3 has 15 residues. The trim removed 4 bases at V and 3 bases at J, leaving 8 bases unmatched. Germline V gene data show CDR1 as SGHRS and CDR2 as YFSETQ. CDR3 nucleotides: TGCGCCAGCAGCCTTAGCGGGGCCGAAGAAGAGACCCAGTACTTC. Translated, it gives CASSLSGAEEETQYF. Complete variable domain (other parts from reference TRBV5-1 and TRBJ2-5): KAGVTQTPRYLIKTRGQQVTLSCSPISGHRSVSWYQQTPGQGLQFLFEYFSETQRNKGNFPGRFSGRQFSNSRSEMNVSTLELGDSALYLCASSLSGAEEETQYFGPGTRLLVL.

The chain employs TRBV6-5 and TRBJ2-1; TRBD2 matches 12 bases. This CDR3 contains 15 residues. Germline trimming cut 2 bases from V and 7 bases from J; bases unmatched to any gene: 3. CDR1 and CDR2 from the germline V gene are MNHEY and SVGAGI. CDR3 nucleotide sequence: TGTGCCAGCAGTTACACTAGCGGGGGGCCTAATGAGCAGTTCTTC. The encoded protein is CASSYTSGGPNEQFF.

The CDR3, as DNA: TGTGCCAGCAGCTTGTGGTCCGGCGGGGGGGGCAATCAGCCCCAGCATTTT. It codes for CASSLWSGGGGNQPQHF. J is TRBJ1-5 and V is TRBV5-8, with D possibly being TRBD1 (5 bases). The CDR3 is made up of 17 amino acids. CDR1 is SGHTS, CDR2 YDEGEE, per germline. With 1 base removed from V and 2 bases from J, the gap between germline ends came to 16 bases.

This clone was counted a single time. The J gene is TRBJ2-7, the V gene TRBV6-5; D is uncertain. Trimming removed 2 bases from V and 4 bases from J, with 9 bases in between. Germline loops: CDR1 MNHEY, CDR2 SVGAGI. The CDR3 is 13 residues long. The CDR3 is CASSYRSRYEQYF. DNA of the CDR3: TGTGCCAGCAGTTACAGATCGCGGTACGAGCAGTACTTC.

CDR3: CASTRAAGAGNTIYF. The DNA for the CDR3 is TGTGCCAGTACCCGAGCGGCAGGGGCTGGAAACACCATATATTTT. The chain uses TRBV19 and TRBJ1-3, with TRBD1 as a possible D gene (6 bases). The V end lost 7 bases, the J end lost 2 bases, and 15 bases lay between the germline ends. This CDR3 is built from 15 residues. Germline V gene lookup returns CDR1 LNHDA and CDR2 SQIVND (reference sequence).

The chain couples TRBV28 to TRBJ1-5; 8 bases line up with TRBD1. CDR3 length: 14 residues. Per germline, CDR1 MDHEN and CDR2 SYDVKM. V shed 5 bases, J shed 7 bases, and the junction held 7 bases outside the gene matches. In DNA, the CDR3 is TGTGCCAGCAGTGATTCAGGGGGCCGGCAGCCCCAGCATTTT. This codes for CASSDSGGRQPQHF. Full variable domain (missing parts from reference TRBV28 and TRBJ1-5): DVKVTQSSRYLVKRTGEKVFLECVQDMDHENMFWYRQDPGLGLRLIYFSYDVKMKEKGDIPEGYSVSREKKERFSLILESASTNQTSMYLCASSDSGGRQPQHFGDGTRLSIL.

This sequence joins TRBV6-5 and TRBJ2-7; TRBD2 aligns across 10 bases. With 5 bases clipped from V and 6 bases from J, the junction kept 10 bases outside the gene matches. This CDR3 region has 15 residues. In germline, CDR1 is MNHEY, CDR2 SVGAGI. In DNA, the CDR3 is TGTGCCAGCAGTCCGAGGGTAGCGGGAGGAAGCGAGCAGTACTTC. Translated, it gives CASSPRVAGGSEQYF.

The chain combines TRBV28 with TRBJ1-1; 9 bases agree with TRBD1. Trimming at V came to 5 bases and at J to 10 bases, leaving 14 bases not matched to a gene. Per the germline V gene, CDR1 is MDHEN and CDR2 is SYDVKM. This CDR3 region has 15 residues. The CDR3 here is CASSTIRDRVKGAFF. The CDR3 nucleotides are TGTGCCAGCAGTACCATCCGGGACAGGGTCAAGGGAGCTTTCTTT.

This chain connects TRBV15 to TRBJ2-1; 7 positions agree with TRBD2. The CDR3 totals 16 residues. V gave up 4 bases and J gave up 7 bases; unmatched junction bases: 13. Germline CDR1 and CDR2: LNHNV and YYDKDF (reference sequence). The CDR3 protein is CATSMGISGSINEQFF. CDR3 DNA: TGTGCCACCAGCATGGGGATTAGCGGGTCGATAAATGAGCAGTTCTTC.

The chain employs TRBV6-6 and TRBJ1-5; 7 nucleotides line up with TRBD1. J was trimmed by 6 bases and V by 8 bases; bases with no gene match: 10. Germline V gene data show CDR1 as MNHNY and CDR2 as SVGAGI (reference sequence). The CDR3 extends over 14 amino acids. Written as DNA, the CDR3 is TGTGCCAGCGGGATGACAGGGTCCGGTCAGCCCCAGCATTTT. Translation: CASGMTGSGQPQHF.

The chain links TRBV6-4 to TRBJ1-4, with a possible D match to TRBD1 (6 bases). Trimming left V 4 bases short and J 7 bases short, with 22 bases between. The CDR3 length is 17 residues. The germline gives CDR1 MRHNA, CDR2 SNTAGT. In DNA, the CDR3 is TGTGCCAGCAGTGCCGCGTCCCTAGGGGGGGGAGTTGAAAAACTGTTTTTT. Translating gives CASSAASLGGGVEKLFF.

In DNA, the CDR3 is TGTGCCAGCAGCTTGGTGTCAGGGGGCTTTGGAGAGACCCAGTACTTC. It is translated as CASSLVSGGFGETQYF. The gene calls are TRBV5-6 and TRBJ2-5; 8 bases are a match to TRBD1. The V segment lost 0 bases and the J segment 4 bases; nucleotides outside the gene matches: 8. The CDR3 runs 16 residues. The germline CDR1 and CDR2 sequences are SGHDT and YYEEEE.